This TCR beta chain appears in the sequencing data of a study of CXCR3-negative and CXCR3-positive naive CD8 T cells. Findings and caveats of the study: After cryopreservation, CXCR3 expression dropped partially; most assays used fresh PBMCs. Hydrophobicity of TRB CDR3s was greater in CXCR3-positive naive cells than in CXCR3-negative naive cells.

The TRB libraries of cDNA were built by UMI-labeled 5' RACE. One entry per CDR3 protein, without DNA, is what TCRdb gives after re-calling the 5' RACE reads. This sample's table reports around 63,000 distinct CDR3 sequences. CDR3 length equals 13 residues. A CD45RO-CCR7+CD27+CD95- phenotype identified naive CD8+ T cells. With respect to this clonotype: Antigen: not known.

What was sequenced was naive CXCR3+ CD8+ T cells from blood. Subset given: CD45RO-CCR7+CD27+CD95- naive CD8+ T cells expressing CXCR3 (TNR3+). The origin of this receptor is a human donor in good health. Some clones in this sample may be carry-over from other donors' samples. The V call is TRBV12-3 or TRBV12-4, the J call TRBJ1-1. The CDR3 protein is CASSFGDLTEAFF.